This passage covers 5 T cell receptor beta chains from one sample sequenced in a study of immune evolution from preneoplasia to lung adenocarcinoma. The protocol was immunoSEQ multiplex PCR, while the TCRdb copy is restricted to in-frame clones and leaves out a portion. This sample has under 3,000 clones, with 75% to 90% found just once. Sequencing input: FFPE invasive lung adenocarcinoma tissue. The receptors shown here come from a person aged 60-80 years with invasive lung adenocarcinoma.

The CDR3: CASSIRDTGNTIYF. The CDR3 region has the DNA TGTGCCAGCAGCATCCGGGACACTGGAAACACCATATATTTT. The chain uses TRBV9 and TRBJ1-3, with D possibly TRBD1 on 6 matching bases. Germline lookup yields CDR1 SGDLS and CDR2 YYNGEE. This CDR3 is built from 14 residues. Trimming took off 4 bases at V and 2 bases at J, with 10 bases between the two ends.

The gene calls are TRBV4-1 and TRBJ1-5; maybe TRBD1 (6 bases). Germline lookup yields CDR1 MGHRA and CDR2 YSYEKL. Trimming took 3 bases from V and 2 from J, leaving 14 bases between them. CDR3 size: 16 residues. The CDR3 here is CASSQKQGWGNQPQHF. The CDR3 DNA reads TGCGCCAGCAGCCAGAAACAGGGCTGGGGCAATCAGCCCCAGCATTTT.

This rearrangement joins TRBV5-1 to TRBJ2-1; 7 nucleotides line up with TRBD2. V lost 4 bases and J lost 0; bases outside the gene matches: 7. CDR1 and CDR2 (germline): SGHRS, YFSETQ. There are 16 residues in the CDR3. Written as DNA, the CDR3 is TGCGCCAGCAGCCCGCCCTCGGGGGGCTCCTACAATGAGCAGTTCTTC. This sequence encodes CASSPPSGGSYNEQFF.

The V call is TRBV28, the J call TRBJ2-7; no clear D. The CDR3 totals 14 residues. Germline-derived CDR1 and CDR2 are MDHEN and SYDVKM. V was cut by 3 bases and J by 4 bases, with 13 bases left in between. CDR3 sequence: CASSLAPALYEQYF. CDR3 nucleotides: TGTGCCAGCAGTTTGGCCCCGGCCTTGTACGAGCAGTACTTC.

The chain links TRBV30 to TRBJ2-7, with D hard to call. V was clipped by 4 bases and J by 1 base, with 8 bases between them. This CDR3 has 12 amino acids. Germline assignment: CDR1 GTSNPN and CDR2 SVGIG (reference sequence). The chain's CDR3 is CAWTHGSYEQYF. In nucleotides, the CDR3 is TGTGCCTGGACCCACGGGTCCTACGAGCAGTACTTC.